This T cell receptor beta chain was recovered during a study of cytomegalovirus exposure and HLA in healthy donors. Germline V CDR1 and CDR2: LGHNA, YSLEER. The CDR3 is 15 amino acids. V gave up 6 bases and J gave up 4 bases, with 16 bases separating them. This PCR relied on a set of 60 Vbeta primers and 13 Jbeta primers. The table came from immunoSEQ multiplex PCR; TCRdb's copy has only in-frame clones and leaves some out. The table lists 150,000 to 200,000 clones, 70% to 85% of them singletons. This clone was counted only a few times. This TCR was recovered from a woman aged 25 to 39 in good health and CMV-seronegative. The chain carries TRBV4-3 and TRBJ2-1, with D tentatively TRBD2 (6 bases). The sequenced sample consisted of PBMCs. The CDR3 region is CASRRTGTSYNEQFF. The CDR3 DNA follows: TGCGCCAGCAGACGAACCGGGACTTCATACAATGAGCAGTTCTTC.